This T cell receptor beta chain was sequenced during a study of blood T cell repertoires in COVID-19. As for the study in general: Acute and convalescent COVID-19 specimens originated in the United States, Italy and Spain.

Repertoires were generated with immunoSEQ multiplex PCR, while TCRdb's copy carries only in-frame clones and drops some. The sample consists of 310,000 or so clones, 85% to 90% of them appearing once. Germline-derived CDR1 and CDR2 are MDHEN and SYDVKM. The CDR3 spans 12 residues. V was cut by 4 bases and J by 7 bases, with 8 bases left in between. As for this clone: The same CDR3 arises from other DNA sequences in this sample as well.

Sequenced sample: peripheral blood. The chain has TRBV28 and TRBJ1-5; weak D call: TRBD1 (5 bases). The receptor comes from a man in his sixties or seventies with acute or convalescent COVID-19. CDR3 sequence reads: CASSSGGQPQHF. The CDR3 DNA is TGTGCCAGCAGTTCGGGGGGGCAGCCCCAGCATTTT.